The text below deals with one T cell receptor (beta chain). V was pared by 1 base and J by 4 bases, with 1 base of the junction left unmatched. Germline CDR1 reads MDHEN; CDR2 reads SYDVKM. CDR3 length: 14 amino acids. The sample belongs to a study of blood T cell repertoires in COVID-19. For the study at large: The United States, Italy and Spain provided the acute and convalescent COVID-19 samples.

As originally analysed: For nucleated cells, counts were estimated from reference gene primer amplification. Data came from immunoSEQ multiplex PCR; TCRdb stores just in-frame clones and leaves some out. V and J calls plus clone size are reproduced from that table; the DNA served to infer D and trimming. The table has more than 200,000 clones, around nine tenths seen once. This receptor was taken from a woman aged 60-70 years with acute or convalescent COVID-19. The sample taken for sequencing was peripheral blood. The chain combines TRBV28 with TRBJ1-5; 7 nucleotides align to TRBD1. The CDR3 DNA follows: TGTGCCAGCAGTTTATCACAGGGGAATCAGCCCCAGCATTTT. This encodes CASSLSQGNQPQHF.